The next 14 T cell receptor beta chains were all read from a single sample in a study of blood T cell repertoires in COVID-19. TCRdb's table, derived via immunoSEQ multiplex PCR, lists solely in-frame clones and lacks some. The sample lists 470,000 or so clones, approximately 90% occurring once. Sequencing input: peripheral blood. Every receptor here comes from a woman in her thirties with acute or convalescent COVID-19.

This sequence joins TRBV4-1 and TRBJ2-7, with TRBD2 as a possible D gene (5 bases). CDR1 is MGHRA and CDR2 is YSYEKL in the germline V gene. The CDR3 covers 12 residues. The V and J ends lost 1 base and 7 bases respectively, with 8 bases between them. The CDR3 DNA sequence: TGCGCCAGCAGCCAAGTTCCGGGGGAGCAGTACTTC. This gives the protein CASSQVPGEQYF.

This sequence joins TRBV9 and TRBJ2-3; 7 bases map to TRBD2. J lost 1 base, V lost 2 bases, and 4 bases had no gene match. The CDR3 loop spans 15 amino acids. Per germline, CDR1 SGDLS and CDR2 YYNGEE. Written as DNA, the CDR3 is TGTGCCAGCAGCGTCAGCGGGGCGCGCACAGATACGCAGTATTTT. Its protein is CASSVSGARTDTQYF.

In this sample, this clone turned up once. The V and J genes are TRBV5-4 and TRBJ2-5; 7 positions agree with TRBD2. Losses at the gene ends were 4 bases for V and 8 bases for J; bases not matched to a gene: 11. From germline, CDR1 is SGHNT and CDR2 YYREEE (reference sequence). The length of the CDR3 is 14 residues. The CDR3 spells CASSESGAPQTQYF. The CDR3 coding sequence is TGTGCCAGCAGCGAAAGCGGGGCCCCCCAAACCCAGTACTTC.

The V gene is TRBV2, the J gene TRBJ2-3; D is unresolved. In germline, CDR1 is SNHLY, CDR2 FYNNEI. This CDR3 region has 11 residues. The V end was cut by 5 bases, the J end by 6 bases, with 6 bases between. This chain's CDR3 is CASSLRDTQYF. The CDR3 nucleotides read TGTGCCAGCAGTTTGAGGGATACGCAGTATTTT.

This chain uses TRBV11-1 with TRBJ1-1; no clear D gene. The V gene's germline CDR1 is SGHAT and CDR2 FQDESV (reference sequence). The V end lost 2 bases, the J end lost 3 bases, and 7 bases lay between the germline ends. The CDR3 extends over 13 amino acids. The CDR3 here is CASSLIPDTEAFF. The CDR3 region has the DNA TGTGCCAGCAGCTTAATCCCGGACACTGAAGCTTTCTTT.

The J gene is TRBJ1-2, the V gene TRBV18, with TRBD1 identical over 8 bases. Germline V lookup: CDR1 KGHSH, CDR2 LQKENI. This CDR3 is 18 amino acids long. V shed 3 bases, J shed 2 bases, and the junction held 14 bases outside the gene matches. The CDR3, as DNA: TGTGCCAGCTCACCGATACACCTACGGACAGGGAAAAACTATGGCTACACCTTC. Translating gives CASSPIHLRTGKNYGYTF.

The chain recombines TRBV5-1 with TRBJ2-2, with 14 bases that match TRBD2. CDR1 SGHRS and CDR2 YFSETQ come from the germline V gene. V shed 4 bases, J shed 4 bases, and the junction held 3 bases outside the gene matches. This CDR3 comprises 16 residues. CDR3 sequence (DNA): TGCGCCAGCAGCCCGGGACTAGCGGGGGTCACCGGGGAGCTGTTTTTT. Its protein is CASSPGLAGVTGELFF.

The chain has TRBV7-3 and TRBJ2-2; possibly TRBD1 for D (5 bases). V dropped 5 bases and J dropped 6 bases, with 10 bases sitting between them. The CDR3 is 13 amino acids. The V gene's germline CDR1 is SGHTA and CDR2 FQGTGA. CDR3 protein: CASSQQVSGELFF. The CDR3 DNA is TGTGCCAGCAGCCAACAGGTGTCCGGGGAGCTGTTTTTT. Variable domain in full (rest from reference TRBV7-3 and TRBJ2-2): GAGVSQTPSNKVTEKGKYVELRCDPISGHTALYWYRQSLGQGPEFLIYFQGTGAADDSGLPNDRFFAVRPEGSVSTLKIQRTERGDSAVYLCASSQQVSGELFFGEGSRLTVL.

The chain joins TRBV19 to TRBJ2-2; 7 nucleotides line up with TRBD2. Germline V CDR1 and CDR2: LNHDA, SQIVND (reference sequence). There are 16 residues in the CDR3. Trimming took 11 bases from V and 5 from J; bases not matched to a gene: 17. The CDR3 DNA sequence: TGTGCCCGGCCTCTGGCGGCGGGGGTTAAGACCGGGGAGCTGTTTTTT. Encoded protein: CARPLAAGVKTGELFF.

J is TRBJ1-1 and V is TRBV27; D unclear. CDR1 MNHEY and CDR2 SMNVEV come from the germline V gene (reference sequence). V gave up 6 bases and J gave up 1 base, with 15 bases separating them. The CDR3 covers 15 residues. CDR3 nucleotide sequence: TGTGCCAGCAGGATAGCGTGGGCCGGGAACACTGAAGCTTTCTTT. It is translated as CASRIAWAGNTEAFF.

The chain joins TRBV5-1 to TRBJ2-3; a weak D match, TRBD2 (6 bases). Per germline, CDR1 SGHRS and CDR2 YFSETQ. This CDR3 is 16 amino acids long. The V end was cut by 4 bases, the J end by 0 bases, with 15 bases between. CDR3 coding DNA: TGCGCCAGCAGCCTCCCCCAGACTAGAAGCACAGATACGCAGTATTTT. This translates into CASSLPQTRSTDTQYF.

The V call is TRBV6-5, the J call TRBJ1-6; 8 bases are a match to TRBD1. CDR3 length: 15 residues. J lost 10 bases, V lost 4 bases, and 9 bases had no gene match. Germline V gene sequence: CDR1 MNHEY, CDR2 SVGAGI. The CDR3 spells CASSFKTGGGSPLHF. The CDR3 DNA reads TGTGCCAGCAGTTTTAAAACAGGGGGAGGGTCACCCCTCCACTTT.

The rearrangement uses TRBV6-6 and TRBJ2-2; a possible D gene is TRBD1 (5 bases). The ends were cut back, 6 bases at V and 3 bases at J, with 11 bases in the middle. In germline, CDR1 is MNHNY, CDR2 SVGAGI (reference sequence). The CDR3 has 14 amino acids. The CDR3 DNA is TGTGCCAGCAGCCAAACAGGTTACACCGGGGAGCTGTTTTTT. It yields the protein CASSQTGYTGELFF.

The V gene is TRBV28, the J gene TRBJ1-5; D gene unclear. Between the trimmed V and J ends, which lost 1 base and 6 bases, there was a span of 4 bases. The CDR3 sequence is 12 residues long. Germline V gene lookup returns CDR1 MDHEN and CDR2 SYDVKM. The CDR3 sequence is CASSLFSQPQHF. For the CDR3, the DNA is TGTGCCAGCAGTTTATTTAGTCAGCCCCAGCATTTT.